The sequence of this TCR beta chain was determined in a study of blood T cell repertoires in COVID-19. Study as a whole: The United States, Italy and Spain supplied acute and convalescent COVID-19 samples. In each case, the material was cDNA or gDNA derived from T cells, B-cell-depleted T cells, or PBMCs.

Germline CDR1 reads MGHRA; CDR2 reads YSYEKL. V lost 3 bases and J lost 2, with 8 bases in between. The CDR3 has 14 residues. Per the original methods: Amplified reference gene primers provided the basis for estimating nucleated cell counts. Produced via immunoSEQ multiplex PCR; TCRdb's table is partial and in-frame only. V and J calls and clone size are given by that table; D and trimming were obtained from the DNA. The table includes 100,000 to 110,000 clones, about 77% detected once. The source material was peripheral blood. The gene calls are TRBV4-1 and TRBJ2-4; D is possibly TRBD2 (6 bases). The sequence was obtained from a man in his 70s with active or convalescent COVID-19. The CDR3, as DNA: TGCGCCAGCAGCCACGGGGGTCCCAAAAACATTCAGTACTTC. It translates to CASSHGGPKNIQYF.